This T cell receptor (beta chain) stems from a study of blood T cell repertoires in COVID-19. At the level of the study: Sites in the United States, Italy and Spain provided acute and convalescent COVID-19 samples. T cells, B-cell-depleted T cells, or PBMCs supplied cDNA or gDNA.

Clones were sequenced by immunoSEQ multiplex PCR, and TCRdb holds only the in-frame ones, with some missing. The data contain around 100,000 clones, roughly 84% of them seen just once; the ten biggest clones take up 9.5% to 15%. From germline, CDR1 is SGHAT and CDR2 FQNNGV. V lost 1 base, J lost 6 bases, and 10 bases stayed unmatched. CDR3 length: 16 amino acids. This clone was picked up one time. This receptor was taken from a human donor in a cohort sampled during active COVID-19. This sequence joins TRBV11-2 and TRBJ2-5, with 8 bases fitting TRBD1. The material sequenced was peripheral blood. The CDR3: CASSLAAGGVVQTQYF. The CDR3 coding sequence is TGTGCCAGCAGCTTAGCGGCAGGGGGCGTCGTGCAGACCCAGTACTTC. The full variable domain, rest sourced from reference TRBV11-2 and TRBJ2-5, is EAGVAQSPRYKIIEKRQSVAFWCNPISGHATLYWYQQILGQGPKLLIQFQNNGVVDDSQLPKDRFSAERLKGVDSTLKIQPAKLEDSAVYLCASSLAAGGVVQTQYFGPGTRLLVL.